These 25 T cell receptor beta chains were all obtained from the same sample, sequenced in a study of shared clonotypes between healthy human individuals. CD45RO-negative, CCR7-positively selected cells formed the naive CD8 fraction, excluding terminally differentiated effector memory CD45RA+ cells. TCRdb keeps only in-frame clones here, not all; method: immunoSEQ multiplex PCR. The sample includes some 740,000 clones, roughly 92% seen only once; the top ten take more than 20%. The sequenced sample consisted of naive CD8+ T cells sorted from blood. The receptors here all came from a man aged 25-45 years in good health.

This rearrangement joins TRBV7-6 to TRBJ2-7; weak D call: TRBD1 (6 bases). The germline CDR1 and CDR2 sequences are SGHVS and FNYEAQ. V gave up 9 bases and J gave up 3 bases, with 12 bases separating them. CDR3 length: 12 amino acids. CDR3 sequence (DNA): TGTGCCAGTGGTACAGGGAACTACGAGCAGTACTTC. Residues: CASGTGNYEQYF.

The chain carries TRBV25-1 and TRBJ2-3; no firm D call. CDR3 length equals 12 residues. The V gene's germline CDR1 is MGHDK and CDR2 SYGVNS. V lost 4 bases, J lost 0 bases, and 2 bases lay in between. CDR3 residues: CASSVSTDTQYF. CDR3 nucleotides: TGTGCCAGCAGTGTGAGCACAGATACGCAGTATTTT.

V usage is TRBV19 and J usage is TRBJ2-5, with D perhaps being TRBD1 or TRBD2 (5 bases each). CDR1 and CDR2 from the germline V gene are LNHDA and SQIVND (reference sequence). The CDR3 has 13 amino acids. The V end was cut by 7 bases, the J end by 4 bases, with 13 bases between. The CDR3: CASNGDPGETQYF. The CDR3, as DNA: TGTGCCAGTAATGGGGACCCCGGAGAGACCCAGTACTTC.

The rearrangement links TRBV27 to TRBJ2-1, with 8 bases matching TRBD1. The germline V gene has CDR1 MNHEY and CDR2 SMNVEV (reference sequence). With V trimmed by 7 bases and J by 0 bases, 2 bases remained unmatched. This CDR3 contains 14 residues. DNA for the CDR3: TGTGCCAGCACCGGGACAGGCTCCTACAATGAGCAGTTCTTC. Protein sequence: CASTGTGSYNEQFF.

This clone was seen just once. The V and J genes are TRBV4-2 and TRBJ2-1; possibly TRBD1 or TRBD2 for D (6 bases each). Germline V lookup: CDR1 LGHNA, CDR2 YNFKEQ. The CDR3 is made up of 18 amino acids. The V and J ends lost 4 bases and 0 bases respectively, with 19 bases between them. CDR3 sequence: CASSLLGGLRGSYNEQFF. The CDR3 nucleotides are TGTGCCAGCAGCCTACTAGGGGGACTTAGGGGCTCCTACAATGAGCAGTTCTTC.

This rearrangement joins TRBV19 to TRBJ2-3, with D possibly matching TRBD2 (5 bases). The V gene's germline CDR1 is LNHDA and CDR2 SQIVND (reference sequence). The V and J ends lost 3 bases and 0 bases respectively, with 10 bases between them. The CDR3 runs 15 residues. CDR3 nucleotides: TGTGCCAGTAGTATTTTCGGGATAAGCACAGATACGCAGTATTTT. Translation: CASSIFGISTDTQYF.

The chain joins TRBV7-9 to TRBJ2-3; D is undetermined. CDR3 length: 16 residues. CDR1 SEHNR and CDR2 FQNEAQ come from the germline V gene (reference sequence). The germline V and J ends were trimmed by 6 bases and 3 bases, with 19 bases remaining between them. In nucleotides, the CDR3 is TGTGCCAGCAGGCCCAGACCCCCCACTGAGACAGATACGCAGTATTTT. Its translation: CASRPRPPTETDTQYF.

The CDR3 loop reads CASSEAWTPVSDTQYF. The CDR3 bases are TGTGCCAGCAGTGAAGCGTGGACACCCGTTTCAGATACGCAGTATTTT. The rearrangement uses TRBV6-1 and TRBJ2-3; tentative D call: TRBD1 (5 bases). Trimming left V 0 bases short and J 4 bases short, with 14 bases between. Germline V gives CDR1 MNHNS, CDR2 SASEGT. CDR3 length: 16 amino acids.

The rearrangement uses TRBV27 and TRBJ2-2; no clear D. This CDR3 is built from 13 residues. CDR1 and CDR2 (germline): MNHEY, SMNVEV (reference sequence). The V end lost 4 bases, the J end lost 0 bases, and 3 bases lay between the germline ends. Here the CDR3 reads CASSWANTGELFF. Written as DNA, the CDR3 is TGTGCCAGCAGTTGGGCGAACACCGGGGAGCTGTTTTTT.

The J gene is TRBJ2-3, the V gene TRBV4-1; 10 bases agree with TRBD2. This CDR3 region has 16 residues. The germline CDR1 and CDR2 sequences are MGHRA and YSYEKL. The junction had 5 bases not matched to a gene; V was cut back by 2 bases and J by 3 bases. CDR3 sequence: CASSQLSSGGTDTQYF. The CDR3 DNA reads as TGCGCCAGCAGCCAATTGAGTAGCGGGGGGACAGATACGCAGTATTTT.

The chain links TRBV29-1 to TRBJ2-1; no reliable D call. Between the trimmed V and J ends, which lost 6 bases and 7 bases, there was a span of 16 bases. Germline CDR1 reads SQVTM; CDR2 reads ANQGSEA. The CDR3 has 13 residues. The CDR3 reads CSVWTQSANEQFF. Here the CDR3 DNA reads TGCAGCGTCTGGACGCAATCGGCGAATGAGCAGTTCTTC.

This clone was recorded only once. The chain has TRBV15 and TRBJ2-5, with unresolved D. Germline V gives CDR1 LNHNV, CDR2 YYDKDF (reference sequence). The CDR3 has 14 amino acids. V lost 0 bases, J lost 2 bases, and 7 bases lay in between. CDR3 nucleotides: TGTGCCACCAGCAGAGAGCGCGCACAAGAGACCCAGTACTTC. Translating it yields CATSRERAQETQYF. Supplemented by reference TRBV15 and TRBJ2-5, the full variable domain reads DAMVIQNPRYQVTQFGKPVTLSCSQTLNHNVMYWYQQKSSQAPKLLFHYYDKDFNNEADTPDNFQSRRPNTSFCFLDIRSPGLGDTAMYLCATSRERAQETQYFGPGTRLLVL.

This chain links TRBV5-1 with TRBJ2-1; 9 bases map to TRBD2. The V gene end was trimmed by 0 bases and the J gene end by 7 bases; junction bases not matched to a gene: 11. The V gene's germline CDR1 is SGHRS and CDR2 YFSETQ. The CDR3 consists of 17 residues. The DNA for the CDR3 is TGCGCCAGCAGCTTGGAGGGCGGCGGGAGGGCCCATAATGAGCAGTTCTTC. This codes for CASSLEGGGRAHNEQFF.

The V and J genes are TRBV9 and TRBJ2-7, with D hard to call. The CDR3 totals 15 residues. V lost 4 bases to trimming and J lost 2 bases, with 16 bases between them. Germline CDR1 is SGDLS and CDR2 is YYNGEE. The CDR3 DNA sequence: TGTGCCAGCAGCCCCCAACCCCTTGCAACCTACGAGCAGTACTTC. Its translation is CASSPQPLATYEQYF. Full variable domain (rest looked up from reference TRBV9 and TRBJ2-7): DSGVTQTPKHLITATGQRVTLRCSPRSGDLSVYWYQQSLDQGLQFLIQYYNGEERAKGNILERFSAQQFPDLHSELNLSSLELGDSALYFCASSPQPLATYEQYFGPGTRLTVT.

The chain is built from TRBV5-4 and TRBJ2-3; D not resolved. Germline lookup yields CDR1 SGHNT and CDR2 YYREEE (reference sequence). V lost 4 bases and J lost 0, with 6 bases in between. This CDR3 has 13 residues. Here the CDR3 DNA reads TGTGCCAGCAGCCAGCCTAGCACAGATACGCAGTATTTT. Translation: CASSQPSTDTQYF. Full variable domain (remainder filled in from reference TRBV5-4 and TRBJ2-3): ETGVTQSPTHLIKTRGQQVTLRCSSQSGHNTVSWYQQALGQGPQFIFQYYREEENGRGNFPPRFSGLQFPNYSSELNVNALELDDSALYLCASSQPSTDTQYFGPGTRLTVL.

This chain links TRBV11-1 with TRBJ2-6, with 10 positions matching TRBD2. Germline CDR1 is SGHAT and CDR2 is FQDESV (reference sequence). This CDR3 has 17 residues. V trimming: 8 bases; J trimming: 2 bases; junction bases outside the gene matches: 9. The chain's CDR3 is CASSGLAGETGANVLTF. For the CDR3, the DNA is TGTGCCAGCTCCGGCCTAGCGGGAGAGACTGGGGCCAACGTCCTGACTTTC.

The chain recombines TRBV5-4 with TRBJ2-7; TRBD1 might be the D (6 bases). This CDR3 has 14 residues. The V and J ends lost 2 bases and 2 bases respectively, with 11 bases between them. The V gene's germline CDR1 is SGHNT and CDR2 YYREEE (reference sequence). The CDR3 DNA reads TGTGCCAGCAGCTTCACAGGGTCGACCTACGAGCAGTACTTC. Protein product: CASSFTGSTYEQYF.

This clone has a single count. The chain combines TRBV10-3 with TRBJ2-2; the match to TRBD2 covers 11 bases. J gave up 4 bases and V 2 bases, and 0 bases lay outside the gene matches. Per germline, CDR1 ENHRY and CDR2 SYGVKD. The CDR3 is made up of 15 amino acids. For the CDR3, the DNA is TGTGCCATCAGTGAGGGGACTAGCGGCACCGGGGAGCTGTTTTTT. It translates to CAISEGTSGTGELFF.

The CDR3 nucleotides are TGTGCCAGCACCTCGTCTCCTAGCGGGAGGGCCGATTACTTC. Translated, it gives CASTSSPSGRADYF. The chain joins TRBV28 to TRBJ2-7; 12 bases match TRBD2. The CDR3 loop spans 14 amino acids. V shed 7 bases, J shed 13 bases, and the junction held 14 bases outside the gene matches. Germline V gene data show CDR1 as MDHEN and CDR2 as SYDVKM.

The chain links TRBV14 to TRBJ2-1; tentatively, D is TRBD1 (6 bases). In germline, CDR1 is SGHDN, CDR2 FVKESK. Trimming cost V 2 bases and J 0 bases, with 11 bases left between them. This CDR3 comprises 16 residues. The CDR3 loop reads CASSQLGDNSYNEQFF. The CDR3 region has the DNA TGTGCCAGCAGCCAATTGGGGGACAACTCCTACAATGAGCAGTTCTTC.

V and J are TRBV7-9 and TRBJ2-5, with unresolved D. From germline, CDR1 is SEHNR and CDR2 FQNEAQ (reference sequence). V was shortened by 4 bases and J by 2 bases, with 11 bases between the two germline ends. This CDR3 has 14 residues. CDR3 sequence reads: CASSSTEIQETQYF. DNA for the CDR3: TGTGCCAGCAGCTCCACAGAAATACAAGAGACCCAGTACTTC.

The genes are TRBV5-6 and TRBJ2-7, with D perhaps being TRBD1 or TRBD2 (5 bases each). The CDR3 is made up of 12 amino acids. The V gene lost 1 base and the J gene lost 7 bases, with 9 bases spanning the gap. Germline loops: CDR1 SGHDT, CDR2 YYEEEE. CDR3 bases: TGTGCCAGCAGCTTGAGGGACGTTGAGCAGTACTTC. This codes for CASSLRDVEQYF.

The chain has TRBV5-4 and TRBJ2-1; D possibly corresponds to TRBD2 (6 bases). Looked up from germline, CDR1 is SGHNT and CDR2 is YYREEE (reference sequence). The V end was cut by 2 bases, the J end by 8 bases, with 8 bases between. CDR3 size: 12 residues. The CDR3 loop reads CASSFTGDEQFF. The CDR3 nucleotides are TGTGCCAGCAGCTTTACGGGGGATGAGCAGTTCTTC.

The V call is TRBV21-1, the J call TRBJ2-3; the listed D gene, TRBD1, was not tested against the DNA. TRBV21-1 is noted as a pseudogene. The CDR3 is 15 residues long. CDR3 sequence: CASSSDRGSTDTQYF. The CDR3 DNA is TGTGCCAGCAGCAGCGACAGGGGGAGCACAGATACGCAGTATTTT.

Regarding this clone: A read error likely explains this, since a far larger clone differs by one base. The chain links TRBV25-1 to TRBJ2-1; D gene unclear. The CDR3 runs to 11 residues. From germline, CDR1 is MGHDK and CDR2 SYGVNS. V was clipped by 8 bases and J by 2 bases, with 4 bases between them. For the CDR3, the DNA is TGTGCCAGCTCAACCTACAATGAGCAGTTCTTC. Residues: CASSTYNEQFF.